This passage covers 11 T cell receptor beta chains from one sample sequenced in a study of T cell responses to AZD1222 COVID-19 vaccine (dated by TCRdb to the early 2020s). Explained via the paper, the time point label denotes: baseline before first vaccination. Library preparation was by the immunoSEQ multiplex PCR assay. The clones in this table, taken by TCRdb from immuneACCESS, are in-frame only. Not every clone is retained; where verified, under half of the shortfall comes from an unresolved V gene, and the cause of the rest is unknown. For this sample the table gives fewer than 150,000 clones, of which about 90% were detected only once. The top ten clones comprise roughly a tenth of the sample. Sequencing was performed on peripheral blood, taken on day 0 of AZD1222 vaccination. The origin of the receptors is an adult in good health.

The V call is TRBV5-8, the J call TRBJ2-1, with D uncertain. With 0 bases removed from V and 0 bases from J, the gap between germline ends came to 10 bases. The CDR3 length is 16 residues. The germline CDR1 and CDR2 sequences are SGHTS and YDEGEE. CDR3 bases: TGTGCCAGCAGCTTGGGGCCGACCAGCTCCTACAATGAGCAGTTCTTC. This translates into CASSLGPTSSYNEQFF.

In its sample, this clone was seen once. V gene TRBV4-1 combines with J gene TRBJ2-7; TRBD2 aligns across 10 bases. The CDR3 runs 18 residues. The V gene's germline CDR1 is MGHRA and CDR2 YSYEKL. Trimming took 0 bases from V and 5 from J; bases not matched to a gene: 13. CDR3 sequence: CASSQESEREGRRNEQYF. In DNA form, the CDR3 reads TGCGCCAGCAGCCAAGAAAGCGAGCGGGAGGGCCGACGTAACGAGCAGTACTTC.

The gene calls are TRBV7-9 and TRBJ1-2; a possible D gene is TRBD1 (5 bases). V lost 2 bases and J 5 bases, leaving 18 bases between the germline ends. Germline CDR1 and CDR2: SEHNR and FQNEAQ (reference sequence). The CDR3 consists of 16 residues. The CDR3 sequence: CASSLFSRDGTYGYTF. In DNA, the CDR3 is TGTGCCAGCAGCTTATTTAGCCGGGACGGCACATATGGCTACACCTTC.

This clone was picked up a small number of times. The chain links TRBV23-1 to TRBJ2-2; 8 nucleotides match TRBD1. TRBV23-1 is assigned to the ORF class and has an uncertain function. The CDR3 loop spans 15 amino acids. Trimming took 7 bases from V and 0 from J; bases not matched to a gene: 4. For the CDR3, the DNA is TGCGCCAGCAACCTGACAGGGGCGAACACCGGGGAGCTGTTTTTT. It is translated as CASNLTGANTGELFF.

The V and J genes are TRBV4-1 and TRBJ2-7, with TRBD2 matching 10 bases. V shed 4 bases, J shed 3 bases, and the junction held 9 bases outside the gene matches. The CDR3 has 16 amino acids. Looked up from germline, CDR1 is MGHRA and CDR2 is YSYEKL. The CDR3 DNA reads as TGCGCCAGCAGCCCAGCGGGAGGGACTGGGGTCTACGAGCAGTACTTC. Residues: CASSPAGGTGVYEQYF.

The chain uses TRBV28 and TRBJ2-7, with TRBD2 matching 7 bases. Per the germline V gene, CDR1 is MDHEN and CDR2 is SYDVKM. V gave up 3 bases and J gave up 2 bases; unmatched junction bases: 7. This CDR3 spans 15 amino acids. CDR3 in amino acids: CASSLAGEGAYEQYF. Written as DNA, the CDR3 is TGTGCCAGCAGTTTGGCCGGGGAGGGCGCCTACGAGCAGTACTTC.

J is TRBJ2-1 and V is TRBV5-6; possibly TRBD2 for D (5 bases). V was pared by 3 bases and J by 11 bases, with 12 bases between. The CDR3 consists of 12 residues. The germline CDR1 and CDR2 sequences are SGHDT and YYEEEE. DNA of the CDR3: TGTGCCAGCAGCTGGACTGCGACGAAGCAGTTCTTC. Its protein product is CASSWTATKQFF.

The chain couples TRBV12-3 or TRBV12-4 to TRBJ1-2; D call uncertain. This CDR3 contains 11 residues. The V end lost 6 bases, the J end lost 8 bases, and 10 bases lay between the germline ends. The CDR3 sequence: CASSQVGGYTF. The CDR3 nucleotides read TGTGCCAGCAGCCAGGTCGGCGGCTACACCTTC.

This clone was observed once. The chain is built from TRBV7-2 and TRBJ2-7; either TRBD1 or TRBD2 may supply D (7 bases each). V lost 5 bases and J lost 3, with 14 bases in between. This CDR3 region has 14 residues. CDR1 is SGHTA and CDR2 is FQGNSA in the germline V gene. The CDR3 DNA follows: TGTGCCAGCAGCCCAGGGGGGGTGTTCTACGAGCAGTACTTC. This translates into CASSPGGVFYEQYF.

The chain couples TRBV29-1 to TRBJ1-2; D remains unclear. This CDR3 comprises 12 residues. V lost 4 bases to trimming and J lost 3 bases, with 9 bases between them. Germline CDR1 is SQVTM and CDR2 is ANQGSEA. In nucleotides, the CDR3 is TGCAGCGTTGCCCCCACTCACTATGGCTACACCTTC. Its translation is CSVAPTHYGYTF.

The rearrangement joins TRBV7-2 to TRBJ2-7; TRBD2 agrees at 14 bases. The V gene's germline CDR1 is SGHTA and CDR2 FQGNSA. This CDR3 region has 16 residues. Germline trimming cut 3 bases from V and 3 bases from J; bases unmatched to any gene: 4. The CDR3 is CASSFRGLAGVYEQYF. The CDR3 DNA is TGTGCCAGCAGCTTTAGGGGACTAGCGGGGGTCTACGAGCAGTACTTC.